Below, 9 T cell receptor beta chains from the same sample are listed, as sequenced in a study of T cells in Graves' hyperthyroidism and ophthalmopathy. Regions amplified from RNA transcripts were the TCR beta CDR3 regions. The study used the HTBI primer set for a first-round RT-PCR of the TCR CDR3. TCRdb used MiXCR to reprocess the multiplex PCR reads, holding one entry per CDR3 protein. The sample includes approximately 320,000 distinct CDR3 sequences, around 17% of them seen just once. Source material: blood. The receptors were gathered from a young man with Graves' hyperthyroidism.

This clonotype was seen many times. The CDR3 DNA is TGTGCCTGGAGTACTTCCCTCACTGAAGCTTTCTTT. Translated: CAWSTSLTEAFF. The genes are TRBV30 and TRBJ1-1, with unresolved D. The CDR3 is made up of 12 amino acids. Germline CDR1 is GTSNPN and CDR2 is SVGIG (reference sequence). The V gene lost 2 bases and the J gene lost 4 bases, with 8 bases spanning the gap.

This clonotype has ten or more counts. The rearrangement uses TRBV12-3 or TRBV12-4 and TRBJ1-5; TRBD1 might be the D (5 bases). Trimming took off 1 base at V and 1 base at J, with 8 bases between the two ends. The CDR3 covers 15 residues. CDR3: CASSLVGRSNQPQHF. The DNA for the CDR3 is TGTGCCAGCAGTTTAGTGGGACGGAGCAATCAGCCCCAGCATTTT.

A few counts support this clonotype. One junction end disagrees with the germline gene, perhaps due to a read error. The chain recombines TRBV5-8 with TRBJ1-6, with a possible D match to TRBD1 (5 bases). Germline CDR1 reads SGHTS; CDR2 reads YDEGEE. The CDR3 extends over 15 amino acids. CDR3 bases: TGTGCCAGCAGCTTGGGGTTGGGGACGAATTCCCCCCTCCACTTT. Its translation: CASSLGLGTNSPLHF. The full variable domain, its missing parts supplied by reference TRBV5-8 and TRBJ1-6, is EAGVTQSPTHLIKTRGQQATLRCSPISGHTSVYWYQQALGLGLQFLLWYDEGEERNRGNFPPRFSGRQFPNYSSELNVNALELEDSALYLCASSLGLGTNSPLHFGNGTRLTVT.

A word on this clonotype: An end of the junction does not agree with germline; a read error may underlie this. The V and J genes are TRBV10-1 and TRBJ2-2; 12 bases are a match to TRBD1. Germline CDR1 and CDR2: WNHNN and SYGVQD (reference sequence). The CDR3 sequence is 15 residues long. The CDR3 is CASSKGQGATGELVF. In DNA, the CDR3 is TGCGCCAGCAGTAAGGGACAGGGGGCCACCGGGGAGCTGGTTTTT.

This clonotype was counted between two and nine times. The chain couples TRBV12-3 or TRBV12-4 to TRBJ2-1, with D possibly matching TRBD2 (6 bases). V was shortened by 3 bases and J by 0 bases, with 9 bases between the two germline ends. The CDR3 runs to 15 residues. The CDR3 coding sequence is TGTGCCAGCAGTTTTAGCGGAGTCTCCTACAATGAGCAGTTCTTC. It is translated as CASSFSGVSYNEQFF.

The V call is TRBV20-1, the J call TRBJ2-1; 10 positions match TRBD2. Germline assignment: CDR1 DFQATT and CDR2 SNEGSKA (reference sequence). V shed 5 bases, J shed 4 bases, and the junction held 8 bases outside the gene matches. There are 15 residues in the CDR3. The CDR3 DNA reads as TGCAGTGCTCGGGAAACTAGCGGGGTTTACAATGAGCAGTTCTTC. Residues: CSARETSGVYNEQFF.

This clonotype has a count of ten or more. The chain uses TRBV7-9 and TRBJ1-1; TRBD1 agrees at 9 bases. This CDR3 is 18 amino acids long. Germline loops: CDR1 SEHNR, CDR2 FQNEAQ (reference sequence). The junction had 17 bases not matched to a gene; V was cut back by 5 bases and J by 4 bases. CDR3 bases: TGTGCCAGCAGCACAAAACCGGGACAGGGCTTGTCGAGCACTGAAGCTTTCTTT. This translates into CASSTKPGQGLSSTEAFF.

Ten or more counts support this clonotype. The chain couples TRBV10-3 to TRBJ2-1; 10 nucleotides align to TRBD2. The CDR3 has 12 amino acids. V lost 9 bases, J lost 7 bases, and 3 bases stayed unmatched. Looked up from germline, CDR1 is ENHRY and CDR2 is SYGVKD. CDR3 amino acids: CAINSGRNEQFF. The CDR3, as DNA: TGTGCCATAAATAGCGGGAGGAATGAGCAGTTCTTC.

This clonotype was found a few times. The rearrangement uses TRBV11-2 and TRBJ2-2; possibly TRBD1 for D (5 bases). Germline-derived CDR1 and CDR2 are SGHAT and FQNNGV. V was shortened by 5 bases and J by 7 bases, with 8 bases between the two germline ends. This CDR3 contains 12 residues. CDR3: CASSQTGGELFF. The DNA of the CDR3 is TGTGCCAGCAGCCAAACAGGCGGGGAGCTGTTTTTT. Together with reference TRBV11-2 and TRBJ2-2, the CDR3 gives the full variable domain: EAGVAQSPRYKIIEKRQSVAFWCNPISGHATLYWYQQILGQGPKLLIQFQNNGVVDDSQLPKDRFSAERLKGVDSTLKIQPAKLEDSAVYLCASSQTGGELFFGEGSRLTVL.